A selection of T cell receptor beta chains follows, all from one sample in a study of T cell responses to AZD1222 COVID-19 vaccine. This table comes from immunoSEQ multiplex PCR, and its TCRdb copy is limited to in-frame clones, with some not included. The sample has about 100,000 clones; more than 75% are singletons. The material sequenced was peripheral blood, taken on day 0 of AZD1222 vaccination. These receptors originate from an adult in good health. CDR3s include the opening cysteine and the closing phenylalanine or tryptophan. A D gene is named only where the DNA matches it firmly. Size is omitted from some rows. Given values are once, few, many or a class for expanded clones.

D gene: NA
J gene: TRBJ1-1
V gene: TRBV28
clone size: few
CDR3 DNA: TGTGCCAGCAGACAAATGAACACTGAAGCTTTCTTT
CDR3 protein: CASRQMNTEAFF

D gene: TRBD1
J gene: TRBJ2-7
V gene: TRBV6-5
clone size: NA
CDR3 DNA: TGTGCCAGCAGTTACTTCCAGGGGGCGGGCCCTCGGGAGCAGTACTTC
CDR3 protein: CASSYFQGAGPREQYF

D gene: NA
J gene: TRBJ2-1
V gene: TRBV3-1/TRBV3-2
clone size: NA
CDR3 DNA: TGTGCCAGCAGCCCTAGGGGGAGCTCCTACAATGAGCAGTTCTTC
CDR3 protein: CASSPRGSSYNEQFF

D gene: TRBD2
J gene: TRBJ2-7
V gene: TRBV5-6
clone size: NA
CDR3 DNA: TGTGCCAGCAGCTTGGGACTAGCGGGAGGTGAGCAGTACTTC
CDR3 protein: CASSLGLAGGEQYF

D gene: NA
J gene: TRBJ1-1
V gene: TRBV5-4
clone size: once
CDR3 DNA: TGTGCCAGCAGCTTGGAGGGTTTTGGGGCTTTCTTT
CDR3 protein: CASSLEGFGAFF

D gene: TRBD2
J gene: TRBJ2-5
V gene: TRBV6-5
clone size: NA
CDR3 DNA: TGTGCCAGCAGTAGCGCGGGGGGGGTCCAAGAGACCCAGTACTTC
CDR3 protein: CASSSAGGVQETQYF

D gene: NA
J gene: TRBJ2-2
V gene: TRBV18
clone size: NA
CDR3 DNA: TGTGCCAGCTCACCAAGTCTATCCCAGGTCGGGGAGCTGTTTTTT
CDR3 protein: CASSPSLSQVGELFF

D gene: NA
J gene: TRBJ1-1
V gene: TRBV2
clone size: NA
CDR3 DNA: TGTGCCAGCAAGTTGTCGGGACGGATGAACACTGAAGCTTTCTTT
CDR3 protein: CASKLSGRMNTEAFF

D gene: NA
J gene: TRBJ1-1
V gene: TRBV21-1
clone size: NA
CDR3 DNA: TGTGCCAGCAGCCAACCCCCCCCCACGAACACTGAAGCTTTCTTT
CDR3 protein: CASSQPPPTNTEAFF

D gene: NA
J gene: TRBJ1-5
V gene: TRBV12-3/TRBV12-4
clone size: NA
CDR3 DNA: TGTGCCAGCAGTTTCCCCCCTTGGCAGCCCCAGCATTTT
CDR3 protein: CASSFPPWQPQHF

D gene: TRBD1
J gene: TRBJ1-1
V gene: TRBV7-2
clone size: NA
CDR3 DNA: TGTGCCAGCAGCTTAAGGACAGGGGAGAACACTGAAGCTTTCTTT
CDR3 protein: CASSLRTGENTEAFF

D gene: NA
J gene: TRBJ2-7
V gene: TRBV7-6
clone size: NA
CDR3 DNA: TGTGCCAGCAGCTTAGATCTCGGCTACACCTACGAGCAGTACTTC
CDR3 protein: CASSLDLGYTYEQYF

D gene: NA
J gene: TRBJ1-1
V gene: TRBV3-1/TRBV3-2
clone size: once
CDR3 DNA: TGTGCCAGCACCTGGGGAAACACTGAAGCTTTCTTT
CDR3 protein: CASTWGNTEAFF

D gene: NA
J gene: TRBJ2-7
V gene: TRBV27
clone size: NA
CDR3 DNA: TGTGCCAGCAGTTGGACCAGGGGCACCTACGAGCAGTACTTC
CDR3 protein: CASSWTRGTYEQYF

D gene: TRBD1
J gene: TRBJ2-7
V gene: TRBV5-1
clone size: NA
CDR3 DNA: TGCGCCAGCAGGGTTCAGGGGGCCTCCTACGAGCAGTACTTC
CDR3 protein: CASRVQGASYEQYF

D gene: TRBD1
J gene: TRBJ1-4
V gene: TRBV11-2
clone size: NA
CDR3 DNA: TGTGCCAGCAGCCGCGGACAGGCTAATGAAAAACTGTTTTTT
CDR3 protein: CASSRGQANEKLFF

D gene: NA
J gene: TRBJ1-1
V gene: TRBV6-5
clone size: NA
CDR3 DNA: TGTGCCAGCAGTAACCGGGAAACGGGAGCTTTCTTT
CDR3 protein: CASSNRETGAFF

D gene: NA
J gene: TRBJ1-2
V gene: TRBV27
clone size: NA
CDR3 DNA: TGTGCCAGCAGCTCCCAGGAGGGTTGGGGCTATGGCTACACCTTC
CDR3 protein: CASSSQEGWGYGYTF

D gene: TRBD2
J gene: TRBJ2-1
V gene: TRBV2
clone size: NA
CDR3 DNA: TGTGCCAGCAGTTCCTTCGTGGGACTAGTAGACAATGAGCAGTTCTTC
CDR3 protein: CASSSFVGLVDNEQFF

D gene: NA
J gene: TRBJ2-1
V gene: TRBV7-2
clone size: few
CDR3 DNA: TGTGCCAGCAGCTTCGGTAGTCAGGAGCAGTTCTTC
CDR3 protein: CASSFGSQEQFF

D gene: NA
J gene: TRBJ2-1
V gene: TRBV6-2/TRBV6-3
clone size: NA
CDR3 DNA: TGTGCCAGCAGTTACACCATCGTCAATGAGCAGTTCTTC
CDR3 protein: CASSYTIVNEQFF

D gene: NA
J gene: TRBJ2-5
V gene: TRBV5-1
clone size: NA
CDR3 DNA: TGCGCCAGCAGCGTAGGGACTTCGGATCCGGAGACCCAGTACTTC
CDR3 protein: CASSVGTSDPETQYF

D gene: TRBD1
J gene: TRBJ2-7
V gene: TRBV5-1
clone size: NA
CDR3 DNA: TGCGCCAGCAGCTTGGATGCGACAGGGACCGAGCAGTACTTC
CDR3 protein: CASSLDATGTEQYF

D gene: NA
J gene: TRBJ1-1
V gene: TRBV3-1/TRBV3-2
clone size: once
CDR3 DNA: TGTGCCAGCAGCCGGGGACTCAGAGGGAACACTGAAGCTTTCTTT
CDR3 protein: CASSRGLRGNTEAFF

D gene: NA
J gene: TRBJ2-3
V gene: TRBV5-1
clone size: NA
CDR3 DNA: TGCGCCAGCAGCGGCGGACTAACTAGCACAGATACGCAGTATTTT
CDR3 protein: CASSGGLTSTDTQYF

D gene: TRBD2
J gene: TRBJ2-7
V gene: TRBV7-6
clone size: NA
CDR3 DNA: TGTGCCAGCAGCTTAGCTAGCGGGGCCTACGAGCAGTACTTC
CDR3 protein: CASSLASGAYEQYF

D gene: TRBD1
J gene: TRBJ1-2
V gene: TRBV27
clone size: once
CDR3 DNA: TGTGCCAGCAAACCCGGGACAGGGGTTGGCTATGGCTACACCTTC
CDR3 protein: CASKPGTGVGYGYTF

D gene: NA
J gene: TRBJ1-5
V gene: TRBV2
clone size: NA
CDR3 DNA: TGTGCCAGCAGTGAGGGTAATGTAGTTCAGCCCCAGCATTTT
CDR3 protein: CASSEGNVVQPQHF

D gene: NA
J gene: TRBJ2-1
V gene: TRBV7-2
clone size: once
CDR3 DNA: TGTGCCAGCAGCTTGGACCACTCCTACAATGAGCAGTTCTTC
CDR3 protein: CASSLDHSYNEQFF

D gene: TRBD1
J gene: TRBJ1-1
V gene: TRBV6-6
clone size: NA
CDR3 DNA: TGTGCCATTCGAGGGGTCGGGACAGGGCCCACTGAAGCTTTCTTT
CDR3 protein: CAIRGVGTGPTEAFF

D gene: NA
J gene: TRBJ2-7
V gene: TRBV6-5
clone size: NA
CDR3 DNA: TGTGCCAGCAGACAGGTGGGACTGCCGCCCTACGAGCAGTACTTC
CDR3 protein: CASRQVGLPPYEQYF

D gene: NA
J gene: TRBJ2-1
V gene: TRBV5-1
clone size: NA
CDR3 DNA: TGCGCCAGCAGCGAAGGGACCCGTGACAATGAGCAGTTCTTC
CDR3 protein: CASSEGTRDNEQFF

D gene: NA
J gene: TRBJ1-1
V gene: TRBV5-6
clone size: few
CDR3 DNA: TGTGCCAGCAGCACCGGGACACCTGAAGCTTTCTTT
CDR3 protein: CASSTGTPEAFF

D gene: TRBD2
J gene: TRBJ2-3
V gene: TRBV6-2/TRBV6-3
clone size: NA
CDR3 DNA: TGTGCCAGCAGTCGACTAGCGGGGTACACAGATACGCAGTATTTT
CDR3 protein: CASSRLAGYTDTQYF

D gene: NA
J gene: TRBJ1-1
V gene: TRBV10-2
clone size: once
CDR3 DNA: TGCGCCAGCAGTGAGTCTGGCATTGTGAACACTGAAGCTTTCTTT
CDR3 protein: CASSESGIVNTEAFF

D gene: NA
J gene: TRBJ1-2
V gene: TRBV25-1
clone size: NA
CDR3 DNA: TGTGCCAGCAGTGAGGGCCGGGGCTATGGCTACACCTTC
CDR3 protein: CASSEGRGYGYTF

D gene: NA
J gene: TRBJ2-7
V gene: TRBV27
clone size: NA
CDR3 DNA: TGTGCCAGCAGTCGCGGCTCACCTGTAACGGGGGAGCAGTACTTC
CDR3 protein: CASSRGSPVTGEQYF

D gene: NA
J gene: TRBJ1-2
V gene: TRBV6-1
clone size: NA
CDR3 DNA: TGTGCCAGCAGTGAGGGGCACTATGGCTACACCTTC
CDR3 protein: CASSEGHYGYTF

D gene: NA
J gene: TRBJ1-1
V gene: TRBV18
clone size: NA
CDR3 DNA: TGTGCCAGCTCACCGGGCCGTTCGTACACTGAAGCTTTCTTT
CDR3 protein: CASSPGRSYTEAFF

D gene: NA
J gene: TRBJ1-4
V gene: TRBV5-4
clone size: NA
CDR3 DNA: TGTGCCAGCAGCTTGGGGGGGGCAACTAATGAAAAACTGTTTTTT
CDR3 protein: CASSLGGATNEKLFF

D gene: NA
J gene: TRBJ1-2
V gene: TRBV19
clone size: few
CDR3 DNA: TGTGCCAGTAGCAGGTCGGGCAGGACCAGCTATGGCTACACCTTC
CDR3 protein: CASSRSGRTSYGYTF

D gene: NA
J gene: TRBJ2-1
V gene: TRBV11-3
clone size: NA
CDR3 DNA: TGTGCCAGCAGCTTAGGTCCCCCTATAAGAACGTATCACAATGAGCAGTTCTTC
CDR3 protein: CASSLGPPIRTYHNEQFF

D gene: TRBD1
J gene: TRBJ1-5
V gene: TRBV18
clone size: NA
CDR3 DNA: TGTGCCAGCTCGGCGGACAGGGGTAATCAGCCCCAGCATTTT
CDR3 protein: CASSADRGNQPQHF

D gene: TRBD1
J gene: TRBJ1-2
V gene: TRBV6-5
clone size: few
CDR3 DNA: TGTGCCATAAGGACAGGACCCCATGGCTACACCTTC
CDR3 protein: CAIRTGPHGYTF

D gene: TRBD2
J gene: TRBJ2-5
V gene: TRBV11-2
clone size: NA
CDR3 DNA: TGTGCCAGCAGCCAATTAGGATGGGGGGGGGAGACCCAGTACTTC
CDR3 protein: CASSQLGWGGETQYF

D gene: TRBD2
J gene: TRBJ2-3
V gene: TRBV7-9
clone size: NA
CDR3 DNA: TGTGCCAGCCGCCCGTCTAGCGGGGATCATACGCAGTATTTT
CDR3 protein: CASRPSSGDHTQYF

D gene: NA
J gene: TRBJ2-7
V gene: TRBV11-2
clone size: NA
CDR3 DNA: TGTGCCAGCACCTCAGGCCAGATGGTCAACGAGCAGTACTTC
CDR3 protein: CASTSGQMVNEQYF

D gene: NA
J gene: TRBJ2-7
V gene: TRBV6-1
clone size: once
CDR3 DNA: TGTGCCAGCAGTAACCTTGCTGAGCAGTACTTC
CDR3 protein: CASSNLAEQYF

D gene: NA
J gene: TRBJ1-1
V gene: TRBV6-5
clone size: NA
CDR3 DNA: TGTGCCAGCAGTTACTCGGGGCGGGAAGCTTTCTTT
CDR3 protein: CASSYSGREAFF

D gene: NA
J gene: TRBJ1-1
V gene: TRBV5-5
clone size: NA
CDR3 DNA: TGTGCCAGCAGCTTGGCAGGGGACACTGAAGCTTTCTTT
CDR3 protein: CASSLAGDTEAFF

D gene: NA
J gene: TRBJ1-2
V gene: TRBV3-1/TRBV3-2
clone size: NA
CDR3 DNA: TGTGCCAGCAGCCAAGAGGGGCACTATGGCTACACCTTC
CDR3 protein: CASSQEGHYGYTF

D gene: NA
J gene: TRBJ1-1
V gene: TRBV6-5
clone size: NA
CDR3 DNA: TGTGCCAGCACCCCTTGGGCAGGGAAGAACACTGAAGCTTTCTTT
CDR3 protein: CASTPWAGKNTEAFF

D gene: NA
J gene: TRBJ1-4
V gene: TRBV10-1
clone size: NA
CDR3 DNA: TGCGCCAGCAGTGCCGGCAGATCGGATGAAAAACTGTTTTTT
CDR3 protein: CASSAGRSDEKLFF

D gene: NA
J gene: TRBJ1-2
V gene: TRBV19
clone size: NA
CDR3 DNA: TGTGCCAGTAGTCCCCATGGGACCAATGTATATGGCTACACCTTC
CDR3 protein: CASSPHGTNVYGYTF

D gene: TRBD1
J gene: TRBJ1-1
V gene: TRBV19
clone size: NA
CDR3 DNA: TGTGCCAGTAGTCCAGGGGGGTCGGCTTTCTTT
CDR3 protein: CASSPGGSAFF